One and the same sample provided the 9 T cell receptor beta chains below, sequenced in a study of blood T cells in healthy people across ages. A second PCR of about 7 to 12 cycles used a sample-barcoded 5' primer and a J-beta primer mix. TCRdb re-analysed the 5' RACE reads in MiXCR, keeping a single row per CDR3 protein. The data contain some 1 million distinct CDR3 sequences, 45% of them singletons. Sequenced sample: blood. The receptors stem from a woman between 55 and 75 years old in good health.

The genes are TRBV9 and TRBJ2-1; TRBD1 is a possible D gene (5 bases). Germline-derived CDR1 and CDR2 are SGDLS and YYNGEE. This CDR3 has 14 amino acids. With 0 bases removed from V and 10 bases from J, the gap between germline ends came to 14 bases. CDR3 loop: CASSVGAESGEQFF. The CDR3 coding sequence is TGTGCCAGCAGCGTAGGGGCGGAGTCAGGGGAGCAGTTCTTC.

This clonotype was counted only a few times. Written as DNA, the CDR3 is TGTGCCAGCAGTCTCCGGGACAGGGTGAGGGCCAACGTCCTGACTTTC. Protein: CASSLRDRVRANVLTF. The rearrangement uses TRBV2 and TRBJ2-6, with 9 bases that match TRBD1. Trimming removed 5 bases from V and 5 bases from J; junction bases left unmatched: 7. The CDR3 extends over 16 amino acids. Germline V CDR1 and CDR2: SNHLY, FYNNEI.

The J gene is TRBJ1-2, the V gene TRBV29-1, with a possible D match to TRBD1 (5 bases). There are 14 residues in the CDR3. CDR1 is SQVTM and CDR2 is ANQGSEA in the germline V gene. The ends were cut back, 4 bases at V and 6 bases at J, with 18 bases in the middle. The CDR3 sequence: CSVALGGARNGYTF. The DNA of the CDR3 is TGCAGCGTTGCTCTTGGTGGGGCACGAAATGGCTACACCTTC.

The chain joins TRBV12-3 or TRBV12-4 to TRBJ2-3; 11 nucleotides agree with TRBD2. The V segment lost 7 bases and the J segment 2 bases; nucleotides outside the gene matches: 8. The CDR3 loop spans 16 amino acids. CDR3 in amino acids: CASTRTSGFHTDTQYF. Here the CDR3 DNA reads TGTGCCAGCACCCGGACTAGCGGGTTTCACACAGATACGCAGTATTTT.

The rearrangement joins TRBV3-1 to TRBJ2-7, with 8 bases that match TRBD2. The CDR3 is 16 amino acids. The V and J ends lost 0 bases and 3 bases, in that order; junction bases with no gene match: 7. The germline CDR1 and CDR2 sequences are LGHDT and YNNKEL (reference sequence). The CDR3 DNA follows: TGTGCCAGCAGCCAAGACGGGGGGGGCTACCGCTACGAGCAGTACTTC. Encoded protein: CASSQDGGGYRYEQYF.

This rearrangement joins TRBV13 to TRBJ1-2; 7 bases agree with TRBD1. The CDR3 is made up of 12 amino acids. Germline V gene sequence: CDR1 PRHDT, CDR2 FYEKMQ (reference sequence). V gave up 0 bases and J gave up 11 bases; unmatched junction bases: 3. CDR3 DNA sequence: TGTGCCAGCAGCTTAGGAGGGACAGCTTACACCTTC. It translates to CASSLGGTAYTF.

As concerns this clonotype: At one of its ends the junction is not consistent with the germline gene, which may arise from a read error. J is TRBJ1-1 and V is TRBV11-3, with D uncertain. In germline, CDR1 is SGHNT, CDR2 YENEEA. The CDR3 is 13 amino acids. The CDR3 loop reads CASSVEGRAEAFF. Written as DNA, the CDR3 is TGTGCCAGCAGCGTAGAAGGGAGAGCTGAAGCTTTCTTT.

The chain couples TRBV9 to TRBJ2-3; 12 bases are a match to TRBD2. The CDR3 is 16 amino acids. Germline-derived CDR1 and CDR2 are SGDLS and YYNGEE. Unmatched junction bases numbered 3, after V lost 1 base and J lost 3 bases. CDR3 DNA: TGTGCCAGCAGCGTACTAGCGGGAGGGCGTACAGATACGCAGTATTTT. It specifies CASSVLAGGRTDTQYF.

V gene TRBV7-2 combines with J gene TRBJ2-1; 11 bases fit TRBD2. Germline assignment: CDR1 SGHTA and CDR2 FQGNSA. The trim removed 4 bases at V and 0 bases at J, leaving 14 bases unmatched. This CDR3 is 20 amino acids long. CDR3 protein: CASSSLGTSGGGASYNEQFF. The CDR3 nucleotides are TGTGCCAGCAGCTCGCTCGGGACTAGCGGAGGAGGGGCCTCCTACAATGAGCAGTTCTTC.